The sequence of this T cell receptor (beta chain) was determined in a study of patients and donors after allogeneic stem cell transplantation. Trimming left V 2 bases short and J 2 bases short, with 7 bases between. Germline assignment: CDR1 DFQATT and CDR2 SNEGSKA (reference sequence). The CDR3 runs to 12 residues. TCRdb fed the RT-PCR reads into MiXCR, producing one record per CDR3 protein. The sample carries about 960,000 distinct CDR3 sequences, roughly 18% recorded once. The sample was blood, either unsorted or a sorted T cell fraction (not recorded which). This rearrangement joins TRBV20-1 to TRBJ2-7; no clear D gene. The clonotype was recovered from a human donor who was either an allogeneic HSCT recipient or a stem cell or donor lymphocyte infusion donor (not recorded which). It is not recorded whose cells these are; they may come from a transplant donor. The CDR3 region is CSARPGTYEQYF. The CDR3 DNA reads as TGCAGTGCTAGACCGGGTACCTACGAGCAGTACTTC.